What follows are 31 T cell receptor beta chains derived from one specimen sequenced in a study of HIV-infected patients and healthy controls. Reverse transcription used about 500 ng RNA and constant-region primers for alpha and beta. Each of the alpha and beta chains got its own library through chain-specific third strand synthesis with indices. A single record per CDR3 protein comes from TCRdb applying MiXCR to the 5' RACE reads. The table shows more than 8,000 distinct CDR3 sequences, with 8% occurring only once. No cell fractionation was done, so the repertoire covers all unsorted peripheral blood T cells. What was sequenced was blood. The receptors shown here come from an adult in good health.

This clonotype has only a few counts. The chain carries TRBV28 and TRBJ2-7; a weak D match, TRBD1 (6 bases). This CDR3 contains 13 residues. Germline lookup yields CDR1 MDHEN and CDR2 SYDVKM. Trimming removed 8 bases from V and 3 bases from J, with 14 bases in between. CDR3 sequence reads: CASWNNRVYEQYF. The CDR3 nucleotides read TGTGCCAGCTGGAATAACAGGGTCTACGAGCAGTACTTC.

CDR3 sequence: CSADPGPRRDGYTF. CDR3 sequence (DNA): TGCAGTGCGGATCCGGGCCCCCGGAGGGATGGCTACACCTTC. The chain uses TRBV20-1 and TRBJ1-2; D remains unclear. The CDR3 runs 14 residues. Germline V lookup: CDR1 DFQATT, CDR2 SNEGSKA (reference sequence). V lost 6 bases, J lost 6 bases, and 20 bases lay in between.

This clonotype was seen more than once but under ten times. The V and J genes are TRBV29-1 and TRBJ2-1, with D possibly matching TRBD2 (7 bases). Deletions cut 3 bases from V and 9 bases from J, with 15 bases between. The length of the CDR3 is 13 residues. Germline V lookup: CDR1 SQVTM, CDR2 ANQGSEA. The CDR3 DNA follows: TGCAGCGTTGACCCCCACAGGGAGGGTGAGCAGTTCTTC. It yields the protein CSVDPHREGEQFF.

This sequence joins TRBV6-5 and TRBJ2-7, with D tentatively TRBD2 (6 bases). With 4 bases removed from V and 2 bases from J, the gap between germline ends came to 18 bases. Germline CDR1 reads MNHEY; CDR2 reads SVGAGI. CDR3 size: 16 residues. For the CDR3, the DNA is TGTGCCAGCAGTTTAATGTTCGCGGGATCTACCTACGAGCAGTACTTC. It specifies CASSLMFAGSTYEQYF.

This clonotype has a handful of counts. CDR3 sequence reads: CASSFGTGNSPLHF. CDR3 DNA sequence: TGTGCCAGCAGTTTTGGGACAGGCAATTCACCCCTCCACTTT. The gene calls are TRBV28 and TRBJ1-6, with 8 nucleotides matching TRBD1. This CDR3 spans 14 amino acids. Trimming took 3 bases from V and 7 from J; bases not matched to a gene: 2. CDR1 and CDR2 (germline): MDHEN, SYDVKM.

This clonotype is judged medium-sized. The V call is TRBV7-9, the J call TRBJ1-1, with D possibly being TRBD1 (5 bases). CDR1 and CDR2 (germline): SEHNR, FQNEAQ (reference sequence). Deletions cut 4 bases from V and 4 bases from J, with 16 bases between. This CDR3 is 15 amino acids long. The DNA for the CDR3 is TGTGCCAGCAGCTACCCGGCAGGGTGGAGCACTGAAGCTTTCTTT. This encodes CASSYPAGWSTEAFF.

The chain carries TRBV3-1 and TRBJ1-5; a possible D gene is TRBD1 (6 bases). The CDR3 is 14 amino acids. V dropped 2 bases and J dropped 6 bases, with 11 bases sitting between them. Germline V gene sequence: CDR1 LGHDT, CDR2 YNNKEL (reference sequence). The DNA of the CDR3 is TGTGCCAGCAGCCAAACAGGGATAGTTCAGCCCCAGCATTTT. The encoded protein is CASSQTGIVQPQHF. Drawing the rest from reference TRBV3-1 and TRBJ1-5, the complete variable domain is DTAVSQTPKYLVTQMGNDKSIKCEQNLGHDTMYWYKQDSKKFLKIMFSYNNKELIINETVPNRFSPKSPDKAHLNLHINSLELGDSAVYFCASSQTGIVQPQHFGDGTRLSIL.

This clonotype was picked up many times. J is TRBJ1-4 and V is TRBV6-5; D is unclear. Trimming took 5 bases from V and 7 from J, leaving 14 bases between them. CDR3 length: 14 residues. Germline loops: CDR1 MNHEY, CDR2 SVGAGI. CDR3 amino acids: CASSPGKRGEKLFF. Written as DNA, the CDR3 is TGTGCCAGCAGTCCCGGGAAAAGAGGTGAAAAACTGTTTTTT.

The chain couples TRBV7-2 to TRBJ2-7; 8 nucleotides agree with TRBD1. The germline CDR1 and CDR2 sequences are SGHTA and FQGNSA. J lost 6 bases, V lost 3 bases, and 13 bases had no gene match. There are 16 residues in the CDR3. CDR3 nucleotides: TGTGCCAGCAGCTTGAGACCGGGACAGGCTCTTTCCGAGCAGTACTTC. Protein product: CASSLRPGQALSEQYF. Combining the CDR3 with reference TRBV7-2 and TRBJ2-7 gives the whole variable domain GAGVSQSPSNKVTEKGKDVELRCDPISGHTALYWYRQSLGQGLEFLIYFQGNSAPDKSGLPSDRFSAERTGGSVSTLTIQRTQQEDSAVYLCASSLRPGQALSEQYFGPGTRLTVT.

This clonotype is deemed medium-sized (0.01 to 0.1%). V and J are TRBV29-1 and TRBJ1-4, with 8 positions matching TRBD1. The junction had 3 bases not matched to a gene; V was cut back by 3 bases and J by 6 bases. Germline V CDR1 and CDR2: SQVTM, ANQGSEA. The CDR3 runs 13 residues. The CDR3 bases are TGCAGCGTTGAGTTACAGGGGGATGAAAAACTGTTTTTT. Translated, it gives CSVELQGDEKLFF.

This clonotype appeared many times. The rearrangement uses TRBV19 and TRBJ2-1, with D perhaps being TRBD1 or TRBD2 (5 bases each). V was shortened by 7 bases and J by 6 bases, with 16 bases between the two germline ends. The CDR3 is made up of 14 amino acids. Germline V gene lookup returns CDR1 LNHDA and CDR2 SQIVND (reference sequence). Here the CDR3 reads CASTRTGPFNEQFF. The CDR3 DNA is TGTGCCAGTACCAGGACGGGACCCTTCAATGAGCAGTTCTTC.

This clonotype was picked up many times. This chain joins TRBV7-6 and TRBJ2-3; D possibly uses TRBD1 or TRBD2 (6 bases each). CDR1 and CDR2 (germline): SGHVS, FNYEAQ. Trimming removed 1 base from V and 2 bases from J, with 13 bases in between. The CDR3 length is 16 residues. The chain's CDR3 is CASSLGGATSTDTQYF. In DNA form, the CDR3 reads TGTGCCAGCAGCTTAGGGGGGGCCACTTCCACAGATACGCAGTATTTT.

At least ten counts were recorded for this clonotype. The rearrangement joins TRBV7-9 to TRBJ2-7, with D uncertain. Germline values: CDR1 SEHNR, CDR2 FQNEAQ (reference sequence). The CDR3 spans 11 residues. V gave up 3 bases and J gave up 2 bases, with 2 bases separating them. The CDR3 loop is CASSLTYEQYF. CDR3 sequence (DNA): TGTGCCAGCAGCTTGACCTACGAGCAGTACTTC.

This clonotype showed up just a few times. V and J are TRBV4-1 and TRBJ2-3; possible D gene TRBD1, 5 bases. Germline CDR1 MGHRA, CDR2 YSYEKL. The V end lost 1 base, the J end lost 5 bases, and 13 bases lay between the germline ends. The CDR3 runs to 15 residues. The CDR3 DNA is TGCGCCAGCAGCCAAGGAGACAGACCACGAGATACGCAGTATTTT. Translated: CASSQGDRPRDTQYF.

This clonotype was seen at least ten times. Here the CDR3 DNA reads TGTGCCAGCAGCCCTACCGCCTTGACTAGGTACGAGCAGTACTTC. Translating gives CASSPTALTRYEQYF. V usage is TRBV11-2 and J usage is TRBJ2-7, with a tentative D call TRBD2 (6 bases). The V and J ends lost 5 bases and 4 bases respectively, with 18 bases between them. There are 15 residues in the CDR3. The germline CDR1 and CDR2 sequences are SGHAT and FQNNGV.

In its sample, this clonotype is medium-sized. This chain uses TRBV28 with TRBJ2-1; 8 bases are a match to TRBD2. Germline CDR1 MDHEN, CDR2 SYDVKM. The V and J ends lost 5 bases and 2 bases, in that order; junction bases with no gene match: 2. This CDR3 has 14 residues. CDR3 region: CASSTSGTYNEQFF. The CDR3 coding sequence is TGTGCCAGCAGTACTAGCGGTACCTACAATGAGCAGTTCTTC.

The chain couples TRBV27 to TRBJ1-4; no definite D call. Between the trimmed V and J ends, which lost 5 bases and 6 bases, there was a span of 13 bases. Germline V CDR1 and CDR2: MNHEY, SMNVEV (reference sequence). The CDR3 totals 14 residues. CDR3 sequence reads: CASSPLLGDEKLFF. The DNA for the CDR3 is TGTGCCAGCAGTCCATTATTGGGTGATGAAAAACTGTTTTTT.

This clonotype rates as medium-sized (0.01 to 0.1%). The chain has TRBV7-2 and TRBJ2-7, with D perhaps matching TRBD1 or TRBD2 (6 bases each). The V end lost 2 bases, the J end lost 3 bases, and 17 bases lay between the germline ends. From germline, CDR1 is SGHTA and CDR2 FQGNSA. This CDR3 spans 16 amino acids. Written as DNA, the CDR3 is TGTGCCAGCAGCTTATCCGGGGGCAGGCTTTACTACGAGCAGTACTTC. The encoded protein is CASSLSGGRLYYEQYF.

This clonotype was seen at least ten times. The J gene is TRBJ2-7, the V gene TRBV7-9; D is unresolved. This CDR3 is built from 13 residues. V gave up 1 base and J gave up 6 bases, with 10 bases separating them. Germline V gene data show CDR1 as SEHNR and CDR2 as FQNEAQ (reference sequence). For the CDR3, the DNA is TGTGCCAGCAGCTTAGGGGGAATTGCCGAGCAGTACTTC. This codes for CASSLGGIAEQYF.

The rearrangement links TRBV12-3 or TRBV12-4 to TRBJ2-2, with D tentatively TRBD2 (6 bases). Trimming stripped 6 bases from V and 6 bases from J, with 20 bases between. The CDR3 contains 16 residues. Written as DNA, the CDR3 is TGTGCCAGCAGCCGCCGGAGGGTAGCTGTCGCCGGGGAGCTGTTTTTT. It codes for CASSRRRVAVAGELFF.

By sample share, this clonotype is medium-sized. V and J are TRBV12-3 or TRBV12-4 and TRBJ2-3; 12 bases fit TRBD2. V was pared by 10 bases and J by 5 bases, with 4 bases of the junction left unmatched. This CDR3 region has 13 residues. DNA for the CDR3: TGTGCCATCTCTAGCGGGGGGGGAGATACGCAGTATTTT. As protein: CAISSGGGDTQYF.

The chain employs TRBV4-1 and TRBJ2-5; D is uncertain. The germline V gene has CDR1 MGHRA and CDR2 YSYEKL. The CDR3 covers 15 residues. V lost 4 bases, J lost 3 bases, and 15 bases lay in between. The CDR3 spells CASSLSPRMEETQYF. The CDR3 coding sequence is TGCGCCAGCAGCCTTAGCCCCAGGATGGAAGAGACCCAGTACTTC.

Sample share makes this clonotype medium-sized. V gene TRBV27 combines with J gene TRBJ1-4, with D possibly being TRBD1 (6 bases). The CDR3 consists of 15 residues. Germline-derived CDR1 and CDR2 are MNHEY and SMNVEV (reference sequence). Trimming removed 0 bases from V and 3 bases from J, with 8 bases in between. DNA of the CDR3: TGTGCCAGCAGTTTATCACAGGGTCCTAATGAAAAACTGTTTTTT. Its protein product is CASSLSQGPNEKLFF.

In this sample, this clonotype turned up many times. The CDR3 here is CASSYSLGPNEQFF. The CDR3 region has the DNA TGTGCCAGCAGTTACTCGCTGGGGCCCAATGAGCAGTTCTTC. The rearrangement links TRBV6-2 or TRBV6-3 to TRBJ2-1; possible D gene TRBD1, 5 bases. The germline V gene has CDR1 MNHEY and CDR2 SVGEGT. V was clipped by 0 bases and J by 6 bases, with 9 bases between them. The CDR3 sequence is 14 residues long.

J is TRBJ2-3 and V is TRBV7-2; D is possibly TRBD2 (6 bases). Germline V gene sequence: CDR1 SGHTA, CDR2 FQGNSA. The CDR3 sequence is 18 residues long. The V and J ends lost 6 bases and 3 bases respectively, with 25 bases between them. Written as DNA, the CDR3 is TGTGCCAGCAGTCAAGCCGGGGCTAGCGCGGGGTCGACAGATACGCAGTATTTT. Translating gives CASSQAGASAGSTDTQYF. The full variable domain, rest sourced from reference TRBV7-2 and TRBJ2-3, is GAGVSQSPSNKVTEKGKDVELRCDPISGHTALYWYRQSLGQGLEFLIYFQGNSAPDKSGLPSDRFSAERTGGSVSTLTIQRTQQEDSAVYLCASSQAGASAGSTDTQYFGPGTRLTVL.

This clonotype occurred many times. The J gene is TRBJ2-1, the V gene TRBV7-6; D is unresolved. The CDR3 contains 14 residues. The germline V gene has CDR1 SGHVS and CDR2 FNYEAQ. V dropped 1 base and J dropped 5 bases, with 9 bases sitting between them. The CDR3 DNA reads TGTGCCAGCAGCTTAGAAGGCCTGCACAATGAGCAGTTCTTC. Its protein is CASSLEGLHNEQFF.

CDR3 protein: CSVAPRPGPGAEAFF. The CDR3 DNA is TGCAGCGTTGCCCCGAGGCCAGGGCCAGGCGCTGAAGCTTTCTTT. The V call is TRBV29-1, the J call TRBJ1-1; possibly TRBD1 for D (5 bases). Germline-derived CDR1 and CDR2 are SQVTM and ANQGSEA. Trimming shortened V by 4 bases and J by 6 bases, and 21 bases separated the two germline ends. The CDR3 is made up of 15 amino acids.

This clonotype was seen at least ten times. The chain joins TRBV7-8 to TRBJ2-5; D is perhaps TRBD1 (5 bases). V lost 5 bases, J lost 1 base, and 14 bases lay in between. The CDR3 length is 15 residues. The germline V gene encodes CDR1 SGHVS and CDR2 FQNEAQ. The CDR3 DNA follows: TGTGCCAGCAGCGAATTGACAGATTTCCAAGAGACCCAGTACTTC. This translates into CASSELTDFQETQYF.

This clonotype is medium-sized in the sample. The chain employs TRBV5-1 and TRBJ2-7; the D gene is possibly TRBD2 (6 bases). Germline V CDR1 and CDR2: SGHRS, YFSETQ. Trimming cost V 0 bases and J 5 bases, with 12 bases left between them. The CDR3 is 14 amino acids. The chain's CDR3 is CASSLEGGPHEQYF. CDR3 nucleotide sequence: TGCGCCAGCAGCTTGGAGGGAGGTCCCCACGAGCAGTACTTC.

In its sample, this clonotype was seen many times. The chain uses TRBV27 and TRBJ2-3; D gene uncertain. The CDR3 loop spans 13 amino acids. In germline, CDR1 is MNHEY, CDR2 SMNVEV (reference sequence). V gave up 4 bases and J gave up 6 bases, with 11 bases separating them. The CDR3 reads CASSSPPGDTQYF. Written as DNA, the CDR3 is TGTGCCAGCAGTTCCCCCCCCGGGGATACGCAGTATTTT.

Relative to its sample, this clonotype is medium-sized (0.01 to 0.1%). The genes are TRBV6-2 or TRBV6-3 and TRBJ2-7; D gene uncertain. V gave up 2 bases and J gave up 0 bases, with 8 bases separating them. Germline V CDR1 and CDR2: MNHEY, SVGEGT. This CDR3 contains 14 residues. The CDR3 sequence: CASSYRGFSYEQYF. CDR3 nucleotide sequence: TGTGCCAGCAGTTACCGAGGTTTCTCCTACGAGCAGTACTTC.